The clone carrying this T cell receptor beta chain was found many times. From more than 8 ml of fresh peripheral blood, PBMCs were isolated. There were TCR beta CDR3 regions amplified from RNA transcripts. HTBI primers were the set used in a first-round RT-PCR of the TCR CDR3. TCRdb called the multiplex PCR reads again in MiXCR, with one record for every CDR3 protein. The data hold 250,000 to 400,000 distinct CDR3 sequences, with around 13% observed a single time. V was pared by 8 bases and J by 5 bases, with 7 bases between. Looked up from germline, CDR1 is MNHEY and CDR2 is SMNVEV (reference sequence). The CDR3 runs 11 residues. This entry is derived from a study of T cells in Graves' hyperthyroidism and ophthalmopathy. Overall study context: Peripheral blood was secured at the point of initial diagnosis, before any treatment.

Sequencing used blood. The chain is built from TRBV27 and TRBJ2-1; no reliable D call. The receptor was isolated from a woman between 40 and 55 years old with Graves' ophthalmopathy. The CDR3 DNA reads as TGTGCCAGCCTTTGGGACAATGAGCAGTTCTTC. Its translation is CASLWDNEQFF.